The 3 T cell receptor beta chains listed next were all sequenced from one sample in a study of cytomegalovirus exposure and HLA in healthy donors. The PCR had 60 Vbeta and 13 Jbeta primers. TCRdb's table, derived via immunoSEQ multiplex PCR, lists solely in-frame clones and lacks some. The sample has 110,000 or so clones; about 78% are singletons. Specimen: PBMCs. The source is a woman aged 25 to 45 in good health and CMV-seropositive.

In this sample, this clone turned up a few times. The CDR3 is CASRRQSSNEKLFF. The CDR3 nucleotides are TGTGCCAGTAGAAGACAGTCAAGTAATGAAAAACTGTTTTTT. This chain connects TRBV19 to TRBJ1-4, with a weak D call TRBD1 (5 bases). Germline CDR1 reads LNHDA; CDR2 reads SQIVND (reference sequence). Deletions cut 6 bases from V and 4 bases from J, with 12 bases between. This CDR3 is 14 amino acids long.

The chain has TRBV5-1 and TRBJ2-7; 7 nucleotides agree with TRBD2. Germline values: CDR1 SGHRS, CDR2 YFSETQ. V lost 5 bases, J lost 3 bases, and 2 bases stayed unmatched. The CDR3 consists of 12 residues. The CDR3 DNA follows: TGCGCCAGCAGGGGGGAGGGCTACGAGCAGTACTTC. This translates into CASRGEGYEQYF. The complete variable domain, with remaining parts taken from reference TRBV5-1 and TRBJ2-7, reads KAGVTQTPRYLIKTRGQQVTLSCSPISGHRSVSWYQQTPGQGLQFLFEYFSETQRNKGNFPGRFSGRQFSNSRSEMNVSTLELGDSALYLCASRGEGYEQYFGPGTRLTVT.

This clone was observed a handful of times. The chain recombines TRBV6-6 with TRBJ2-3; TRBD1 matches 8 bases. Germline trimming cut 6 bases from V and 6 bases from J; bases unmatched to any gene: 8. The CDR3 loop spans 14 amino acids. Germline values: CDR1 MNHNY, CDR2 SVGAGI (reference sequence). The CDR3 nucleotides read TGTGCCAGCAGCCAACTGACAGGGGTTGATACGCAGTATTTT. Translating it yields CASSQLTGVDTQYF.